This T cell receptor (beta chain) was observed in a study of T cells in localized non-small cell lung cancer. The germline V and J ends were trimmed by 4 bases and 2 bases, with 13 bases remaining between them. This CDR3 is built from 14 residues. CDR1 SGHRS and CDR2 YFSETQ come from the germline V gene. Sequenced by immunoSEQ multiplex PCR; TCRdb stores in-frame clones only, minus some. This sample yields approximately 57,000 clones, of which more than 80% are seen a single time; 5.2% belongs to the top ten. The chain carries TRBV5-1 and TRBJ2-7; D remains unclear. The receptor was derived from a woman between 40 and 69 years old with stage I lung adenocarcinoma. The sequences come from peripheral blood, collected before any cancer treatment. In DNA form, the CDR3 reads TGCGCCAGCAGCAAGGGAACCCCAACCTACGAGCAGTACTTC. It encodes CASSKGTPTYEQYF.